This is a list of T cell receptor beta chains from one sample in a study of CD8+CD57+ T cells in acquired aplastic anemia. TCRdb called the reads again in MiXCR, with one record for every CDR3 protein. In the table there are around 140,000 distinct CDR3 sequences, more than 35% of which are singletons. The specimen sequenced was sorted CD4+, CD8+, or CD8+CD57+ T cells (not recorded which) from PBMCs. Receptors were obtained from a human donor in good health, serving as a control. Both conserved end residues are part of each CDR3. The D gene is left open where the match is weak. A clone size is listed for some rows: how often the clone was seen (once, few, many), or a class if it is expanded.

V gene	D gene	clone size	J gene	CDR3 protein	CDR3 DNA
TRBV10-3	TRBD1	once	TRBJ1-2	CAISAYSGTDYGYTF	TGTGCCATCAGTGCTTATTCCGGGACAGACTATGGCTACACCTTC
TRBV6-2/TRBV6-3	TRBD2	.	TRBJ2-1	CASSHPLFTGGSYNEQFF	TGTGCCAGCAGTCACCCTCTCTTTACGGGAGGTAGCTACAATGAGCAGTTCTTC
TRBV20-1	TRBD2	.	TRBJ2-3	CSAGRDYGFTGTDTQYF	TGCAGTGCTGGTAGGGACTATGGGTTCACCGGCACAGATACGCAGTATTTT
TRBV6-1	.	many	TRBJ2-3	CASTPGFTDTQYF	TGTGCCAGCACCCCCGGCTTCACAGATACGCAGTATTTT
TRBV15	TRBD1	many	TRBJ1-3	CATSTNRGSGNTIYF	TGTGCCACCAGCACTAACAGGGGATCTGGAAACACCATATATTTT
TRBV15	.	few	TRBJ1-2	CATSRGGDDYGYTF	TGTGCCACCAGCAGAGGGGGGGACGACTATGGCTACACCTTC
TRBV27	TRBD2	.	TRBJ2-1	CASSLTSGRSYNEQFF	TGTGCCAGCAGTTTGACTAGCGGGAGGTCCTACAATGAGCAGTTCTTC
TRBV25-1	.	.	TRBJ1-1	CASSAGLTEAFF	TGTGCCAGCAGTGCCGGACTTACTGAAGCTTTCTTC
TRBV30	.	few	TRBJ1-4	CAWSQGFSNEKLFF	TGTGCCTGGAGTCAGGGTTTCTCTAATGAAAAACTGTTTTTT
TRBV2	.	.	TRBJ2-6	CASGEARSGANVPTF	TGTGCCAGCGGTGAAGCCCGCTCTGGGGCCAACGTCCCGACTTTC
TRBV3-1	TRBD1	few	TRBJ1-3	CASSQVDRGPGNTIYF	TGTGCCAGCAGCCAAGTTGACAGGGGCCCTGGAAACACCATATATTTT
TRBV3-1	.	many	TRBJ2-3	CASSQGRRLAQYF	TGTGCCAGCAGCCAAGGGCGCCGACTTGCGCAGTATTTT
TRBV7-9	TRBD1	many	TRBJ2-1	CASSPGTVNEQFF	TGTGCCAGCAGCCCCGGGACAGTAAATGAGCAGTTCTTC
TRBV12-3/TRBV12-4	.	.	TRBJ1-4	CASSYEGIEKLFF	TGTGCCAGCAGTTATGAGGGAATTGAAAAACTGTTTTTT
TRBV27	.	many	TRBJ1-6	CASSLLVSENSPLHF	TGTGCCAGCAGTTTATTAGTCAGTGAGAATTCACCCCTCCACTTT
TRBV30	TRBD2	once	TRBJ2-5	CAWGGWRSSGGFQETQYF	TGTGCCTGGGGGGGGTGGAGGTCTAGCGGGGGTTTCCAAGAGACCCAGTACTTC
TRBV7-6	.	.	TRBJ1-1	CASSLIGINTEAFF	TGTGCCAGCAGCTTAATAGGGATCAACACTGAAGCTTTCTTT
TRBV2	TRBD2	many	TRBJ2-7	CASSAFSSGRITYEQYF	TGTGCCAGCAGTGCGTTTAGTAGCGGGAGGATAACTTACGAGCAGTACTTC
TRBV9	.	many	TRBJ1-1	CASSVDVQLNTEAFF	TGTGCCAGCAGCGTAGATGTCCAACTGAACACTGAAGCTTTCTTT
TRBV5-6	.	.	TRBJ1-5	CPNSLGRGNQPQHF	TGTCCCAACAGCTTGGGACGGGGCAATCAGCCCCAGCATTTT
TRBV14	.	.	TRBJ1-1	CASSWGYDTEAFF	TGTGCCAGCTCTTGGGGGTATGACACTGAAGCTTTCTTT
TRBV19	.	many	TRBJ2-7	CASSRGVGAYEQYF	TGTGCCAGTAGTAGGGGAGTGGGGGCCTACGAGCAGTACTTC
TRBV15	TRBD2	.	TRBJ2-7	CATSRAGTSGVFYEQYF	TGTGCCACCAGCAGAGCGGGGACTAGCGGGGTGTTCTACGAGCAGTACTTC
TRBV10-3	.	.	TRBJ2-5	CAISADEETQYF	TGTGCCATCAGCGCGGATGAAGAGACCCAGTACTTC
TRBV5-5	TRBD1	.	TRBJ2-5	CASRSGQGVETQYF	TGTGCCAGCAGATCTGGACAGGGTGTAGAGACCCAGTACTTC
TRBV19	.	.	TRBJ1-5	CASLDITRRDQPQHF	TGTGCCAGTTTGGACATTACCCGAAGGGATCAGCCCCAGCATTTT
TRBV12-3/TRBV12-4	TRBD1	many	TRBJ2-7	CASSFLRPGGQDHYEQYF	TGTGCCAGCAGTTTCCTTCGCCCCGGTGGACAGGATCACTACGAGCAGTACTTC
TRBV20-1	.	many	TRBJ2-1	CSARGGKNEQFF	TGCAGTGCTAGAGGCGGAAAAAATGAGCAGTTCTTC